The rows below give T cell receptor beta chains drawn from one sample of a study of blood T cell repertoires in COVID-19. Produced via immunoSEQ multiplex PCR; TCRdb's table is partial and in-frame only. The data hold fewer than 65,000 clones, with roughly nine tenths observed a single time. The sequenced material came from peripheral blood. Receptors originate from a woman aged 55-75 years with COVID-19, enrolled during active disease. Each CDR3 is given with its conserved first and last residue. The order of the fields is D gene, V gene, clone size, J gene, CDR3 length, CDR3 protein, CDR3 DNA. The D gene is left open where the match is weak. Some rows have no size entry. The others give once, few or many, or a class for an expanded clone.

d_gene: TRBD1; v_gene: TRBV6-5; abundance: -; j_gene: TRBJ1-5; len: 16; CDR3aa: CASSSRGTGPSQPQHF; CDR3nt: TGTGCCAGCAGTTCCAGGGGGACAGGGCCCTCTCAGCCCCAGCATTTT
d_gene: -; v_gene: TRBV19; abundance: -; j_gene: TRBJ1-2; len: 13; CDR3aa: CASSMGRVYGYTF; CDR3nt: TGTGCCAGTAGTATGGGGCGCGTCTATGGCTACACCTTC
d_gene: -; v_gene: TRBV18; abundance: -; j_gene: TRBJ1-5; len: 16; CDR3aa: CASSPLPPSSNQPQHF; CDR3nt: TGTGCCAGCTCACCTCTGCCGCCGAGTAGCAATCAGCCCCAGCATTTT
d_gene: TRBD1; v_gene: TRBV19; abundance: -; j_gene: TRBJ1-6; len: 15; CDR3aa: CASSPRTGRNSPLHF; CDR3nt: TGTGCCAGTAGTCCGCGGACAGGGCGGAATTCACCCCTCCACTTT
d_gene: TRBD1; v_gene: TRBV7-6; abundance: -; j_gene: TRBJ1-2; len: 15; CDR3aa: CASSLATGGSYGYTF; CDR3nt: TGTGCCAGCAGCTTAGCGACAGGGGGCTCATATGGCTACACCTTC
d_gene: -; v_gene: TRBV12-3/TRBV12-4; abundance: -; j_gene: TRBJ2-7; len: 11; CDR3aa: CASAGTYEQYF; CDR3nt: TGTGCCAGCGCGGGCACCTACGAGCAGTACTTC
d_gene: TRBD2; v_gene: TRBV7-2; abundance: once; j_gene: TRBJ2-2; len: 17; CDR3aa: CASSLASGSAGTGELFF; CDR3nt: TGTGCCAGCAGCTTAGCTAGCGGGAGTGCTGGCACCGGGGAGCTGTTTTTT
d_gene: TRBD2; v_gene: TRBV14; abundance: -; j_gene: TRBJ2-7; len: 19; CDR3aa: CASSQDFRQSEREYDEQYF; CDR3nt: TGTGCCAGCAGCCAAGATTTTCGACAGTCAGAGCGGGAGTATGACGAGCAGTACTTC
d_gene: TRBD1; v_gene: TRBV24-1; abundance: -; j_gene: TRBJ2-2; len: 16; CDR3aa: CATSDGDIRQGGELFF; CDR3nt: TGTGCCACCAGTGATGGGGACATTAGACAGGGCGGGGAGCTGTTTTTT
d_gene: -; v_gene: TRBV5-5; abundance: -; j_gene: TRBJ1-1; len: 14; CDR3aa: CASKTGSLGTEAFF; CDR3nt: TGTGCCAGCAAGACAGGATCGTTGGGCACTGAAGCTTTCTTT
d_gene: TRBD1; v_gene: TRBV19; abundance: once; j_gene: TRBJ1-2; len: 15; CDR3aa: CASSMAGGLNYGYTF; CDR3nt: TGTGCCAGTAGTATGGCAGGGGGCCTTAACTATGGCTACACCTTC
d_gene: TRBD1; v_gene: TRBV28; abundance: -; j_gene: TRBJ1-5; len: 17; CDR3aa: CASSLFRVDRASQPQHF; CDR3nt: TGTGCCAGCAGTTTATTCCGAGTGGACAGGGCAAGTCAGCCCCAGCATTTT
d_gene: TRBD1; v_gene: TRBV29-1; abundance: -; j_gene: TRBJ1-6; len: 13; CDR3aa: CSAQGANNSPLHF; CDR3nt: TGCAGCGCGCAGGGGGCGAATAATTCACCCCTCCACTTT
d_gene: TRBD2; v_gene: TRBV6-2/TRBV6-3; abundance: -; j_gene: TRBJ2-3; len: 16; CDR3aa: CASSTKTSGSLDTQYF; CDR3nt: TGTGCCAGCAGTACCAAGACTAGCGGGAGCTTAGATACGCAGTATTTT
d_gene: -; v_gene: TRBV18; abundance: -; j_gene: TRBJ1-5; len: 18; CDR3aa: CASSPTYTGPLGNQPQHF; CDR3nt: TGTGCCAGCTCACCTACCTACACAGGACCCCTAGGGAATCAGCCCCAGCATTTT
d_gene: -; v_gene: TRBV6-4; abundance: -; j_gene: TRBJ2-3; len: 15; CDR3aa: CASSPGAGRGDTQYF; CDR3nt: TGTGCCAGCAGCCCCGGAGCAGGGCGGGGAGATACGCAGTATTTT
d_gene: TRBD2; v_gene: TRBV7-7; abundance: -; j_gene: TRBJ2-1; len: 16; CDR3aa: CASSPIAGAESDEQFF; CDR3nt: TGTGCTAGCAGCCCCATAGCGGGAGCCGAGTCCGATGAGCAGTTCTTC
d_gene: -; v_gene: TRBV14; abundance: -; j_gene: TRBJ2-1; len: 17; CDR3aa: CASSQDERAWSYNEQFF; CDR3nt: TGTGCCAGCAGCCAAGATGAGAGAGCATGGTCCTACAATGAGCAGTTCTTC